This record concerns one T cell receptor beta chain sequence. CDR1 SQVTM and CDR2 ANQGSEA come from the germline V gene. CDR3 length: 11 amino acids. Trimming left V 5 bases short and J 14 bases short, with 18 bases between. PCR involved 60 Vbeta and 13 Jbeta primers. Some clones are missing from TCRdb's copy, which holds only in-frame ones; the method was immunoSEQ multiplex PCR. The sample contains about 130,000 clones, over 65% of which appear only once. This entry comes from a study of cytomegalovirus exposure and HLA in healthy donors. What was sequenced was PBMCs. The chain has TRBV29-1 and TRBJ1-2, with a tentative D call TRBD1 (6 bases). The TCR sequence derives from a man aged 18 to 30 in good health and CMV-seropositive. The CDR3 protein is CSVTENRVITF. Written as DNA, the CDR3 is TGCAGCGTTACAGAAAACAGGGTGATTACCTTC.